Here is one TCR beta chain with its context. Germline values: CDR1 LNHDA, CDR2 SQIVND (reference sequence). The germline V and J ends were trimmed by 5 bases and 3 bases, with 11 bases remaining between them. There are 14 residues in the CDR3. These data originate in a study of blood T cell repertoires in COVID-19. Profiling relied on immunoSEQ multiplex PCR, and the TCRdb table lists in-frame clones only, not all of them. This sample has roughly 240,000 clones, with approximately 85% found just once. The J gene is TRBJ1-5, the V gene TRBV19, with D hard to call. Input material: PBMCs or T cells enriched from blood (not recorded which). The sequence came from a woman aged 45 to 65 with acute COVID-19. DNA of the CDR3: TGTGCCAGTAGTCGGTCCGTAGACAATCAGCCCCAGCATTTT. Its protein product is CASSRSVDNQPQHF.